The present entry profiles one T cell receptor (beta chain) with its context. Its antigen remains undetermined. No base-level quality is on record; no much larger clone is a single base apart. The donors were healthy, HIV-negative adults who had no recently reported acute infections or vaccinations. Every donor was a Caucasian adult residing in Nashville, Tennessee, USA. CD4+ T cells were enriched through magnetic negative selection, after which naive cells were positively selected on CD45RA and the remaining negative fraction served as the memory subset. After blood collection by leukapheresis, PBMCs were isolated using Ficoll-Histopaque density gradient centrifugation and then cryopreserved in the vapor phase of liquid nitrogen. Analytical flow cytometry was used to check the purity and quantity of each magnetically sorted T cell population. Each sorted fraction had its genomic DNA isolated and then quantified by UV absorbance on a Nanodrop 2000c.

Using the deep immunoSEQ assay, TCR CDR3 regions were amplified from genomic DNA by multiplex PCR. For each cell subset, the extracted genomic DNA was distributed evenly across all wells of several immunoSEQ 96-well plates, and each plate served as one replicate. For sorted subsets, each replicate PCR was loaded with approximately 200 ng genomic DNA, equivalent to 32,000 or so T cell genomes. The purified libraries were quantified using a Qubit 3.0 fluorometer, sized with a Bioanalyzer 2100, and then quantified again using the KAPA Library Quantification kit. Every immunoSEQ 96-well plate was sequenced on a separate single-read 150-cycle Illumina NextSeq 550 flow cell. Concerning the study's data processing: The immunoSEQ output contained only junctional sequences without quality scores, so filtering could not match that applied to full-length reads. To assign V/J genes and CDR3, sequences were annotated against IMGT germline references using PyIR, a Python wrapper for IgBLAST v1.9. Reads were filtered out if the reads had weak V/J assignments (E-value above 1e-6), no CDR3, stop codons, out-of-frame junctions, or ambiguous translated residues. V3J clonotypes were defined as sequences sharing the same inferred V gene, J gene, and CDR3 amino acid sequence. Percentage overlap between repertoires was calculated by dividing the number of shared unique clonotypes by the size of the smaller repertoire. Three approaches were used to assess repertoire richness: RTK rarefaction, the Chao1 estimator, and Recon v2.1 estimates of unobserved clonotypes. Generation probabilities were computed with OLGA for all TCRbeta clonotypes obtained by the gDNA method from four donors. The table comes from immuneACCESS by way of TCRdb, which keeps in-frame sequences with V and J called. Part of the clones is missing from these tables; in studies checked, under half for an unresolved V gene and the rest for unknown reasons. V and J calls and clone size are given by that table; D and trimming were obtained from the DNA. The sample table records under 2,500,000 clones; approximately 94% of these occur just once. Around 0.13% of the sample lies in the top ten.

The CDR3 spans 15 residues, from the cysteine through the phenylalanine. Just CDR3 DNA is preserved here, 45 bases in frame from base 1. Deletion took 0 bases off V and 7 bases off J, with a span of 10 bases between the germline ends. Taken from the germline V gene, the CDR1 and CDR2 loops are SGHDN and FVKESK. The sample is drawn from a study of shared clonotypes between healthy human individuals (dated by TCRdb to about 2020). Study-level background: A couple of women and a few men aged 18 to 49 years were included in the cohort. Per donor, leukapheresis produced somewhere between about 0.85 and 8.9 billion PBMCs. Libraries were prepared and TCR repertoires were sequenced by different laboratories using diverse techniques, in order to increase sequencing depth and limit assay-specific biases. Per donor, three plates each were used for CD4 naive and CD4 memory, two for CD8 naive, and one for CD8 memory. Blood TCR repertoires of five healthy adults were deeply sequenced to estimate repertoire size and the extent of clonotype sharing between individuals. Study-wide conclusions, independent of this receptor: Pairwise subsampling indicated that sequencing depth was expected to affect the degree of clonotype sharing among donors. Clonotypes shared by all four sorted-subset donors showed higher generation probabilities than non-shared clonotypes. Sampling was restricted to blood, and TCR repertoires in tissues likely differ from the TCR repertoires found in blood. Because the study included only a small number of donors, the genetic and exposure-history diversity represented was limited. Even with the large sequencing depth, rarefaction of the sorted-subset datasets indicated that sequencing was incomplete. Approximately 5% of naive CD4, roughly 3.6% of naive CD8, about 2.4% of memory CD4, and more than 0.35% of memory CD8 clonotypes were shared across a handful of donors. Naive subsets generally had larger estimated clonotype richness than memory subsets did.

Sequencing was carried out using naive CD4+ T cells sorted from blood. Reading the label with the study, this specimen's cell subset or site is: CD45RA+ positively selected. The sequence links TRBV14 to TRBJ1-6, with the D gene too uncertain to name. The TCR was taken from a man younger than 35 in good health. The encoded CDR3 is CASSQEFVGNSPLHF. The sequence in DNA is TGTGCCAGCAGCCAAGAGTTTGTCGGGAATTCACCCCTCCACTTT.